The rows below give T cell receptor beta chains drawn from one sample of a study of PD-1 blockade in classical Hodgkin lymphoma. This table comes from immunoSEQ multiplex PCR, and its TCRdb copy is limited to in-frame clones, with some not included. The data hold 90,000 to 100,000 clones, with nearly 90% observed a single time. This material consisted of peripheral blood mononuclear cells (PBMCs), taken before the second cycle of nivolumab. The receptor set was obtained from a human donor with classical Hodgkin lymphoma. Both conserved end residues are part of each CDR3. D genes are given only for firm matches. Only part of the rows carry a size: once, few, many, or a class if the clone is expanded.

d_call: TRBD2; v_call: TRBV6-6; clone_size: NA; j_call: TRBJ2-7; cdr3_aa: CASSYGGGAYEQYF; cdr3_nt: TGTGCCAGCAGTTACGGCGGGGGGGCTTACGAGCAGTACTTC
d_call: TRBD1; v_call: TRBV7-3; clone_size: NA; j_call: TRBJ2-7; cdr3_aa: CASSPRQGYEQYF; cdr3_nt: TGTGCCAGCAGCCCGAGACAGGGGTACGAGCAGTACTTC
d_call: TRBD1; v_call: TRBV5-1; clone_size: NA; j_call: TRBJ2-4; cdr3_aa: CASSSGQGAGIQYF; cdr3_nt: TGCGCCAGCAGCTCCGGACAGGGGGCAGGCATTCAGTACTTC
d_call: NA; v_call: TRBV7-9; clone_size: NA; j_call: TRBJ2-7; cdr3_aa: CASSWGPKLIYEQYF; cdr3_nt: TGTGCCAGCAGCTGGGGACCGAAACTAATCTACGAGCAGTACTTC
d_call: NA; v_call: TRBV9; clone_size: NA; j_call: TRBJ2-6; cdr3_aa: CASSVVGFAGANVLTF; cdr3_nt: TGTGCCAGCAGCGTAGTCGGATTTGCTGGGGCCAACGTCCTGACTTTC
d_call: NA; v_call: TRBV28; clone_size: once; j_call: TRBJ1-4; cdr3_aa: CASSQEKLFF; cdr3_nt: TGTGCCAGCAGCCAGGAAAAACTGTTTTTT
d_call: NA; v_call: TRBV10-3; clone_size: NA; j_call: TRBJ1-4; cdr3_aa: CAISESEGLGEKLFF; cdr3_nt: TGTGCCATCAGTGAGTCTGAGGGTTTGGGAGAAAAACTGTTTTTT
d_call: NA; v_call: TRBV4-1; clone_size: once; j_call: TRBJ1-5; cdr3_aa: CASSQVIGEKVQPQHF; cdr3_nt: TGCGCCAGCAGCCAAGTGATAGGGGAAAAAGTTCAGCCCCAGCATTTT
d_call: NA; v_call: TRBV5-1; clone_size: NA; j_call: TRBJ2-3; cdr3_aa: CASSLGPPSTDTQYF; cdr3_nt: TGCGCCAGCAGCTTGGGACCTCCCTCCACAGATACGCAGTATTTT
d_call: TRBD1; v_call: TRBV5-1; clone_size: NA; j_call: TRBJ2-7; cdr3_aa: CASSPTTGFYEQYF; cdr3_nt: TGCGCCAGCAGCCCGACGACAGGGTTCTACGAGCAGTACTTC
d_call: NA; v_call: TRBV7-6; clone_size: NA; j_call: TRBJ2-2; cdr3_aa: CASSLPGGTLTGELFF; cdr3_nt: TGTGCCAGCAGCTTGCCCGGAGGGACCCTCACCGGGGAGCTGTTTTTT
d_call: NA; v_call: TRBV4-1; clone_size: NA; j_call: TRBJ1-3; cdr3_aa: CASSKDVREPSGNTIYF; cdr3_nt: TGCGCCAGCAGCAAAGACGTGCGGGAACCCTCTGGAAACACCATATATTTT
d_call: NA; v_call: TRBV19; clone_size: NA; j_call: TRBJ2-3; cdr3_aa: CASSIHAGGRKTVTSTDTQYF; cdr3_nt: TGTGCCAGTAGTATCCATGCTGGGGGGAGGAAGACCGTTACTAGCACAGATACGCAGTATTTT
d_call: NA; v_call: TRBV19; clone_size: NA; j_call: TRBJ1-1; cdr3_aa: CASSRDLGTEAFF; cdr3_nt: TGTGCCAGTAGTCGTGATTTGGGAACTGAAGCTTTCTTT
d_call: TRBD2; v_call: TRBV7-2; clone_size: NA; j_call: TRBJ2-7; cdr3_aa: CASSLGPSSGTEQYF; cdr3_nt: TGTGCCAGCAGCTTGGGGCCGTCTAGCGGGACCGAGCAGTACTTC
d_call: NA; v_call: TRBV2; clone_size: NA; j_call: TRBJ2-7; cdr3_aa: CASSEGVGEQYF; cdr3_nt: TGTGCCAGCAGTGAGGGGGTGGGCGAGCAGTACTTC
d_call: TRBD1; v_call: TRBV7-9; clone_size: NA; j_call: TRBJ1-4; cdr3_aa: CASSLEGTGGYNEKLFF; cdr3_nt: TGTGCCAGCAGCTTAGAAGGGACAGGGGGTTATAATGAAAAACTGTTTTTT
d_call: TRBD2; v_call: TRBV15; clone_size: NA; j_call: TRBJ2-1; cdr3_aa: CATSRTSGSYNEQFF; cdr3_nt: TGTGCCACCAGTAGGACTAGCGGCTCCTACAATGAGCAGTTCTTC
d_call: NA; v_call: TRBV29-1; clone_size: NA; j_call: TRBJ2-7; cdr3_aa: CSVQGSPYEQYF; cdr3_nt: TGCAGCGTACAGGGATCACCCTACGAGCAGTACTTC
d_call: TRBD1; v_call: TRBV6-5; clone_size: NA; j_call: TRBJ1-1; cdr3_aa: CASSYTTQGTTEAFF; cdr3_nt: TGTGCCAGCAGTTACACCACACAGGGGACCACTGAAGCTTTCTTT
d_call: TRBD2; v_call: TRBV5-1; clone_size: NA; j_call: TRBJ2-7; cdr3_aa: CASSLGAKSSGTSLPYEQYF; cdr3_nt: TGCGCCAGCAGCTTGGGGGCTAAGTCTAGCGGGACTTCTTTGCCATACGAGCAGTACTTC
d_call: NA; v_call: TRBV28; clone_size: NA; j_call: TRBJ1-3; cdr3_aa: CASSASGSGNTIYF; cdr3_nt: TGTGCCAGCAGTGCCTCAGGGTCTGGAAACACCATATATTTT
d_call: NA; v_call: TRBV9; clone_size: NA; j_call: TRBJ2-2; cdr3_aa: CASSPPWSGTGELFF; cdr3_nt: TGTGCCAGCAGCCCCCCATGGTCGGGCACCGGGGAGCTGTTTTTT
d_call: NA; v_call: TRBV10-3; clone_size: NA; j_call: TRBJ1-4; cdr3_aa: CAISESAGYGKNEKLFF; cdr3_nt: TGTGCCATCAGTGAGTCGGCAGGGTATGGTAAGAATGAAAAACTGTTTTTT
d_call: TRBD2; v_call: TRBV19; clone_size: NA; j_call: TRBJ2-1; cdr3_aa: CASTLAGAYNEQFF; cdr3_nt: TGTGCCAGCACATTAGCGGGGGCCTACAATGAGCAGTTCTTC
d_call: NA; v_call: TRBV7-9; clone_size: NA; j_call: TRBJ1-2; cdr3_aa: CASSLGETGVDYGYTF; cdr3_nt: TGTGCCAGCAGCTTAGGGGAAACAGGTGTGGACTATGGCTACACCTTC
d_call: NA; v_call: TRBV27; clone_size: NA; j_call: TRBJ2-6; cdr3_aa: CASSSGGGISGANVLTF; cdr3_nt: TGTGCCAGCAGTTCAGGGGGAGGAATCTCTGGGGCCAACGTCCTGACTTTC
d_call: TRBD2; v_call: TRBV27; clone_size: NA; j_call: TRBJ2-5; cdr3_aa: CASSLLAGEALETQYF; cdr3_nt: TGTGCCAGCAGTTTACTAGCGGGAGAAGCATTGGAGACCCAGTACTTC
d_call: NA; v_call: TRBV4-1; clone_size: NA; j_call: TRBJ2-7; cdr3_aa: CASSQDRDSVQYF; cdr3_nt: TGCGCCAGCAGCCAAGACCGGGACTCCGTGCAGTACTTC
d_call: TRBD1; v_call: TRBV2; clone_size: once; j_call: TRBJ1-1; cdr3_aa: CASSDGTGGTEAFF; cdr3_nt: TGTGCCAGCAGTGATGGGACAGGTGGCACTGAAGCTTTCTTT
d_call: TRBD1; v_call: TRBV6-1; clone_size: NA; j_call: TRBJ1-2; cdr3_aa: CASTPRDRGDYGYTF; cdr3_nt: TGTGCCAGCACCCCCAGGGACAGGGGAGACTATGGCTACACCTTC
d_call: NA; v_call: TRBV28; clone_size: NA; j_call: TRBJ2-7; cdr3_aa: CASGIYEQYF; cdr3_nt: TGTGCCAGCGGGATTTACGAGCAGTACTTC
d_call: NA; v_call: TRBV5-1; clone_size: NA; j_call: TRBJ2-6; cdr3_aa: CASNPTGISGANVLTF; cdr3_nt: TGCGCCAGCAATCCGACAGGCATCTCTGGGGCCAACGTCCTGACTTTC
d_call: NA; v_call: TRBV2; clone_size: NA; j_call: TRBJ1-5; cdr3_aa: CASSEGGLNQPQHF; cdr3_nt: TGTGCCAGCAGTGAAGGGGGTTTGAATCAGCCCCAGCATTTT
d_call: NA; v_call: TRBV29-1; clone_size: NA; j_call: TRBJ2-5; cdr3_aa: CSAGVSGETQYF; cdr3_nt: TGCAGCGCAGGGGTCTCCGGGGAGACCCAGTACTTC
d_call: NA; v_call: TRBV7-9; clone_size: NA; j_call: TRBJ1-6; cdr3_aa: CASSLASQLGSPLHF; cdr3_nt: TGTGCCAGCAGCTTAGCGTCCCAGTTGGGTTCACCCCTCCACTTT
d_call: TRBD2; v_call: TRBV18; clone_size: NA; j_call: TRBJ2-1; cdr3_aa: CASSPGLAALSSYNEQFF; cdr3_nt: TGTGCCAGCTCACCAGGACTAGCGGCCCTGAGCTCCTACAATGAGCAGTTCTTC
d_call: TRBD2; v_call: TRBV2; clone_size: NA; j_call: TRBJ2-3; cdr3_aa: CASSELAGVTDTQYF; cdr3_nt: TGTGCCAGCAGTGAACTAGCGGGGGTCACAGATACGCAGTATTTT
d_call: NA; v_call: TRBV29-1; clone_size: NA; j_call: TRBJ2-1; cdr3_aa: CSVGENEQFF; cdr3_nt: TGCAGCGTTGGAGAGAATGAGCAGTTCTTC
d_call: TRBD2; v_call: TRBV11-2; clone_size: NA; j_call: TRBJ2-3; cdr3_aa: CASSLRGGSFTDTQYF; cdr3_nt: TGTGCCAGCAGCTTGAGGGGAGGGAGTTTCACAGATACGCAGTATTTT
d_call: TRBD2; v_call: TRBV7-2; clone_size: NA; j_call: TRBJ2-1; cdr3_aa: CASSLTSGPYNEQFF; cdr3_nt: TGTGCCAGCAGTCTTACTAGCGGGCCTTACAATGAGCAGTTCTTC
d_call: NA; v_call: TRBV20-1; clone_size: NA; j_call: TRBJ2-7; cdr3_aa: CSARDTTEQYF; cdr3_nt: TGCAGTGCTAGAGATACGACGGAGCAGTACTTC
d_call: TRBD2; v_call: TRBV30; clone_size: NA; j_call: TRBJ2-1; cdr3_aa: CAWIRGREYLDEQFF; cdr3_nt: TGTGCCTGGATACGTGGGCGGGAGTACCTCGATGAGCAGTTCTTC
d_call: NA; v_call: TRBV5-6; clone_size: NA; j_call: TRBJ1-2; cdr3_aa: CASSSVGYGYTF; cdr3_nt: TGTGCCAGCAGCTCGGTTGGCTATGGCTACACCTTC